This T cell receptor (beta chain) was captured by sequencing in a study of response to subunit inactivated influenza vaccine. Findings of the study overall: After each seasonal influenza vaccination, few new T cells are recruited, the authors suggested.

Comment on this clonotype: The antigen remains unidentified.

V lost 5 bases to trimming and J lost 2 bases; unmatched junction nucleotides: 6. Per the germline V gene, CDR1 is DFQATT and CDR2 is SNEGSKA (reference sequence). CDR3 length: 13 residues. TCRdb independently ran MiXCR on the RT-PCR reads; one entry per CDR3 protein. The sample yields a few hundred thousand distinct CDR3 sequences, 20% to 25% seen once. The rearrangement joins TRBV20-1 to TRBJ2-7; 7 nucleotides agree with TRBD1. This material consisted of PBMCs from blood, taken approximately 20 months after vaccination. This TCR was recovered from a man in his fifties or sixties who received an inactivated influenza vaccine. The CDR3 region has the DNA TGCAGTGCTCGGACAGGTAACACCTACGAGCAGTACTTC. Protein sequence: CSARTGNTYEQYF.